This T cell receptor (beta chain) was retrieved from a study of control samples from healthy donors and cancer patients. This table comes from immunoSEQ multiplex PCR, and its TCRdb copy is limited to in-frame clones, with some not included. The sample has over 150,000 clones, roughly nine tenths seen once; the top ten hold around 1.5%. Germline V gene lookup returns CDR1 LGHNA and CDR2 YNFKEQ. There are 14 residues in the CDR3. Trimming took 5 bases from V and 5 from J; bases not matched to a gene: 8. This chain uses TRBV4-2 with TRBJ2-7; 8 nucleotides line up with TRBD1. This TCR was recovered from a man aged 30 to 45 in good health. The sample taken for sequencing was blood. The CDR3 nucleotides are TGTGCCAGCAGCAGGGAGACAGGGGACCACGAGCAGTACTTC. Translation: CASSRETGDHEQYF.